Presented here are 8 T cell receptor beta chains from one specimen sequenced in a study of blood T cells in healthy people across ages. Next came a second PCR, run for about 7 to 12 cycles, which used a sample-barcoded 5' primer along with a J-beta primer mix. MiXCR was run by TCRdb on the 5' RACE reads, yielding one entry per CDR3 protein. Seen here are hundreds of thousands of distinct CDR3 sequences, approximately 31% observed once, and the top ten hold less than 20%. The sample taken for sequencing was blood. The origin of the receptors is a woman older than 75 in good health.

This clonotype has more than one count but fewer than ten. The rearrangement links TRBV18 to TRBJ2-3; 10 bases align to TRBD1. The germline gives CDR1 KGHSH, CDR2 LQKENI. This CDR3 spans 21 amino acids. V lost 3 bases, J lost 2 bases, and 20 bases stayed unmatched. The CDR3 DNA sequence: TGTGCCAGCTCACCCTACGGTCCGGGACAGGGGACCCTACATTACACAGATACGCAGTATTTT. Residues: CASSPYGPGQGTLHYTDTQYF.

A few counts support this clonotype. The chain carries TRBV5-6 and TRBJ2-1; D gene unclear. The DNA end favors TRBJ2-7, so the J call may be wrong. This CDR3 has 16 residues. CDR1 and CDR2 (germline): SGHDT, YYEEEE. In DNA, the CDR3 is TGTGCCAGCAGCTTGATTCCGGGCGACTCCTACAATGAGCAGTACTTC. Amino acids: CASSLIPGDSYNEQYF.

Note on this clonotype: This clone may be a read error of a much larger clone one base away. V and J are TRBV20-1 and TRBJ2-1; no clear D. The germline V and J ends were trimmed by 2 bases and 4 bases, with 15 bases remaining between them. The CDR3 loop spans 15 amino acids. Germline-derived CDR1 and CDR2 are DFQATT and SNEGSKA (reference sequence). The CDR3 protein is CSARNARLSYNEQFF. In DNA, the CDR3 is TGCAGTGCTAGAAATGCGCGACTCTCATACAATGAGCAGTTCTTC.

The V call is TRBV29-1, the J call TRBJ2-4; D remains unclear. The CDR3 runs 14 residues. Germline V gene lookup returns CDR1 SQVTM and CDR2 ANQGSEA. Trimming pared 6 bases from V and 0 bases from J, leaving 12 bases between. The CDR3 DNA reads TGCAGCGTCCGGTCTAGATTAGCCAAAAACATTCAGTACTTC. The encoded protein is CSVRSRLAKNIQYF.

This clonotype has only a few counts. A much larger clone lies a single base off, so this may be a read error. The genes are TRBV5-1 and TRBJ2-1; D might be TRBD1 or TRBD2, each matching 5 bases. Deletions cut 0 bases from V and 13 bases from J, with 17 bases between. Germline values: CDR1 SGHRS, CDR2 YFSETQ. The CDR3 has 14 amino acids. The CDR3 DNA reads TGCGCCAGCAGCTTGGCCGCGTGGGAAGGGACCCAGTTCTTC. This sequence encodes CASSLAAWEGTQFF.

In this sample, this clonotype turned up many times. The chain joins TRBV4-3 to TRBJ2-7; 15 bases fit TRBD2. After removal of 5 bases from V and 9 bases from J, the junction contained 5 bases not matched to a gene. CDR1 and CDR2 (germline): LGHNA, YSLEER. CDR3 length: 14 amino acids. In DNA, the CDR3 is TGCGCCAGCAGCTGGACTAGCGGGGGGGAAGGGCAGTACTTC. Protein product: CASSWTSGGEGQYF.

The rearrangement links TRBV10-3 to TRBJ2-5, with D perhaps TRBD1 (6 bases). The germline gives CDR1 ENHRY, CDR2 SYGVKD. V was trimmed by 4 bases and J by 11 bases, leaving 20 bases between them. The CDR3 sequence is 14 residues long. The CDR3, as DNA: TGTGCCATCAGTGTGGGTGGGAGTTCAGGGGAGCAGTACTTC. Translated, it gives CAISVGGSSGEQYF.

In this sample, this clonotype turned up many times. The rearrangement links TRBV7-9 to TRBJ1-6; 7 positions agree with TRBD1. The CDR3 is made up of 14 amino acids. J was trimmed by 10 bases and V by 5 bases; bases with no gene match: 8. Germline V gene sequence: CDR1 SEHNR, CDR2 FQNEAQ (reference sequence). The CDR3 region is CASSADDRASPLHF. CDR3 bases: TGTGCCAGCAGCGCGGATGACAGGGCCTCACCCCTCCACTTT.